Here is one T cell receptor (beta chain) with its context. Its antigen remains unidentified. The data belong to a study of cytomegalovirus exposure and HLA in healthy donors. Study-level background: Among the approximately 410 genotyped donors, approximately 81% were placed in the Caucasian-associated ancestry cluster.

Study-wide results and limits: In a later analysis, parvovirus B19, influenza, CMV and Epstein-Barr virus appeared linked to several top co-occurrence clusters.

Amplification used 60 Vbeta primers and 13 Jbeta primers. Measured with immunoSEQ multiplex PCR; TCRdb has only the in-frame clones, and not every one. The sample has 66,000 or so clones; roughly 90% are singletons. The length of the CDR3 is 15 residues. CDR1 and CDR2 from the germline V gene are LGHNA and YNFKEQ. V lost 4 bases and J 1 base, leaving 14 bases between the germline ends. This TCR derives from a man aged 25-45 years in good health and CMV-seropositive. The chain joins TRBV4-2 to TRBJ2-7; a weak D match, TRBD1 (5 bases). Sequencing was performed on PBMCs. The CDR3, as DNA: TGTGCCAGCAGCCCGTCGGCAGGGCAATCCTACGAGCAGTACTTC. It yields the protein CASSPSAGQSYEQYF.